A single sample is the source of the 8 T cell receptor beta chains below, sequenced in a study of T-cell memory formation after mild COVID-19. TCRdb reanalysed the 5' RACE reads using MiXCR and keeps one entry per CDR3 protein. Here the sample spans some 57,000 distinct CDR3 sequences, 12% being singletons. Sequenced: PBMCs or a T cell subset sorted from them (not recorded which). The receptors come from a man aged 18 to 29 who had mild COVID-19 (a few samples of this study predate the infection). Cell type and time point are not known.

The chain carries TRBV7-3 and TRBJ2-5; D remains ambiguous. Germline assignment: CDR1 SGHTA and CDR2 FQGTGA. V lost 10 bases to trimming and J lost 2 bases, with 11 bases between them. The CDR3 loop spans 12 amino acids. CDR3 protein: CATSYRQETQYF. CDR3 DNA: TGTGCCACCTCTTACAGACAAGAGACCCAGTACTTC. Filled out from reference TRBV7-3 and TRBJ2-5, the complete variable domain reads GAGVSQTPSNKVTEKGKYVELRCDPISGHTALYWYRQSLGQGPEFLIYFQGTGAADDSGLPNDRFFAVRPEGSVSTLKIQRTERGDSAVYLCATSYRQETQYFGPGTRLLVL.

This clonotype was found a few times. The V call is TRBV20-1, the J call TRBJ2-1, with D unclear. Trimming removed 7 bases at V and 0 bases at J, with 10 bases between. This CDR3 spans 13 amino acids. The germline V gene has CDR1 DFQATT and CDR2 SNEGSKA (reference sequence). The CDR3, as DNA: TGCAGTGTACCACCTCTCTCCTACAATGAGCAGTTCTTC. Residues: CSVPPLSYNEQFF.

The rearrangement joins TRBV12-3 or TRBV12-4 to TRBJ2-5; 16 bases agree with TRBD2. With V trimmed by 4 bases and J by 1 base, 15 bases remained unmatched. The CDR3 extends over 21 amino acids. CDR3 sequence: CASSSRAGLAGGPGIQETQYF. The CDR3 nucleotides read TGTGCCAGCAGTTCGAGAGCGGGACTAGCGGGGGGGCCCGGGATCCAAGAGACCCAGTACTTC.

Regarding this clonotype: One end of the junction is discordant with germline, which a read error may explain. The chain uses TRBV5-6 and TRBJ1-2, with 7 bases that match TRBD1. Germline lookup yields CDR1 SGHDT and CDR2 YYEEEE. This CDR3 region has 14 residues. The DNA of the CDR3 is TGCGCCAGCAGCTTCCGGGACAGCAACTATGGCTACACCTTC. As protein: CASSFRDSNYGYTF.

This clonotype has a handful of counts. The J gene is TRBJ2-2, the V gene TRBV7-2; 11 nucleotides line up with TRBD2. Germline V gene sequence: CDR1 SGHTA, CDR2 FQGNSA. The ends lost 5 bases at V and 1 base at J; junction bases unmatched: 6. The CDR3 loop spans 17 amino acids. The CDR3: CASSHRGLAVNTGELFF. CDR3 in DNA: TGTGCCAGCAGCCACCGGGGACTAGCGGTGAACACCGGGGAGCTGTTTTTT.

The chain recombines TRBV7-9 with TRBJ2-3; perhaps TRBD2 as D (6 bases). The CDR3 consists of 18 residues. The ends were cut back, 1 base at V and 0 bases at J, with 17 bases in the middle. CDR1 is SEHNR and CDR2 is FQNEAQ in the germline V gene (reference sequence). In DNA, the CDR3 is TGTGCCAGCAGCTTAGGAGGCCAGCGGGCCTCTAGCACAGATACGCAGTATTTT. It encodes CASSLGGQRASSTDTQYF. The complete variable domain, with remaining parts taken from reference TRBV7-9 and TRBJ2-3, reads DTGVSQNPRHKITKRGQNVTFRCDPISEHNRLYWYRQTLGQGPEFLTYFQNEAQLEKSRLLSDRFSAERPKGSFSTLEIQRTEQGDSAMYLCASSLGGQRASSTDTQYFGPGTRLTVL.

This chain links TRBV27 with TRBJ2-4; D might be TRBD1 or TRBD2, each matching 5 bases. CDR1 is MNHEY and CDR2 is SMNVEV in the germline V gene (reference sequence). CDR3 length: 13 amino acids. V lost 4 bases, J lost 7 bases, and 11 bases lay in between. This CDR3 is CASSSGALNIQYF. Written as DNA, the CDR3 is TGTGCCAGCAGTTCCGGGGCCTTGAACATTCAGTACTTC.

The chain couples TRBV30 to TRBJ1-3; the D gene is possibly TRBD1 (5 bases). Trimming took 4 bases from V and 3 from J, leaving 10 bases between them. From germline, CDR1 is GTSNPN and CDR2 SVGIG (reference sequence). The CDR3 is 13 amino acids. The CDR3 loop is CAWTGWSGNTIYF. As DNA, the CDR3 is TGTGCCTGGACAGGGTGGAGTGGAAACACCATATATTTT.